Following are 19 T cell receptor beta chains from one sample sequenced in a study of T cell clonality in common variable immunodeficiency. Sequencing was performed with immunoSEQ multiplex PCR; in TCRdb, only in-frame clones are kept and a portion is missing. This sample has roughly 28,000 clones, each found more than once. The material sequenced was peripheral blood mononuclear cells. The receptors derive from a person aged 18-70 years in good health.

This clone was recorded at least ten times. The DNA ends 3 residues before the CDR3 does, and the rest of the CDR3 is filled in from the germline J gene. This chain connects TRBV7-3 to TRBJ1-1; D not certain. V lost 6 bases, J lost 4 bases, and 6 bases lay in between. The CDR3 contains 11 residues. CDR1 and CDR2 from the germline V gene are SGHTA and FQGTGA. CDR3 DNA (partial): TGTGCCAGCAGGGAGGGCACTGAA. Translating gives CASREGTE. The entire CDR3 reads CASREGTEAFF.

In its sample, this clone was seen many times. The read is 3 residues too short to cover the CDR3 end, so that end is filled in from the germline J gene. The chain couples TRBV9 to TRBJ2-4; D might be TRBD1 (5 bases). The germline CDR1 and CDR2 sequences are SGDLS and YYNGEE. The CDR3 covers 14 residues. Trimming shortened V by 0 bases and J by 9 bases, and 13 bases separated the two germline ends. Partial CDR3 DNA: TGTGCCAGCAGCGTAGTTCAGGACAATAGCATT. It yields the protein CASSVVQDNSI. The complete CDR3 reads CASSVVQDNSIQYF.

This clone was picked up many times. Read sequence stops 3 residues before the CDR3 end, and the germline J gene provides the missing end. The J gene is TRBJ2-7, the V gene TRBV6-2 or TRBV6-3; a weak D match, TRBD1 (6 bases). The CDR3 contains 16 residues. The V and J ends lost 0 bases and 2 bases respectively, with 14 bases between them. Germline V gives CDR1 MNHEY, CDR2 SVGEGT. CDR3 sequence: CASSYSTRDNPYEQYF. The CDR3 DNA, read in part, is TGTGCCAGCAGTTACTCGACAAGGGACAACCCCTACGAG.

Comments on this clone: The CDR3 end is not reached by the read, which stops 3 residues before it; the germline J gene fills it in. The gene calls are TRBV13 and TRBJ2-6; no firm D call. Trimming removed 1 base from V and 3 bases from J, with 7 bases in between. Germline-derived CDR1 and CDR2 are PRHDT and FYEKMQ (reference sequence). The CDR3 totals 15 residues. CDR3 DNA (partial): TGTGCCAGCAGCTTAGACAGATTTGGGGCCAACGTC. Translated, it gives CASSLDRFGANV. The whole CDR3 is CASSLDRFGANVLTF.

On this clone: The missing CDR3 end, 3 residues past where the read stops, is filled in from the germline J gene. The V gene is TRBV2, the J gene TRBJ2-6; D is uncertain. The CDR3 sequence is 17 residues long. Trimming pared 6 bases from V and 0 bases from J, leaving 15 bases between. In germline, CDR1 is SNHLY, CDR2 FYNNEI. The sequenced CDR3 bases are TGTGCCAGCAGGAAGGGTCTTGCCCTCTCTGGGGCCAACGTC. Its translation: CASRKGLALSGANV. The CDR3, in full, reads CASRKGLALSGANVLTF.

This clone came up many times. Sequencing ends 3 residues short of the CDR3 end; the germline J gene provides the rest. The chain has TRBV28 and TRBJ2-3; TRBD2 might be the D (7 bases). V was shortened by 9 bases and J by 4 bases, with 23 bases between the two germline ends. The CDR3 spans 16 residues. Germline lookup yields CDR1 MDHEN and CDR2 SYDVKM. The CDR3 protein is CASLLAGAGISDTQYF. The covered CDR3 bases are TGTGCCAGTCTCCTTGCGGGGGCGGGGATCTCAGATACG.

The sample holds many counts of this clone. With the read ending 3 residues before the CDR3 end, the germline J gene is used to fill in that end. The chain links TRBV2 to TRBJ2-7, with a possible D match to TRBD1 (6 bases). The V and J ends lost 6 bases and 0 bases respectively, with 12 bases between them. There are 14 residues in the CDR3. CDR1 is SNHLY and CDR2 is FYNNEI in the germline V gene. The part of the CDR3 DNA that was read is TGTGCCAGCAGAGGTCAGGGGAGCTCCTACGAG. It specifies CASRGQGSSYE. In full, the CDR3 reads CASRGQGSSYEQYF.

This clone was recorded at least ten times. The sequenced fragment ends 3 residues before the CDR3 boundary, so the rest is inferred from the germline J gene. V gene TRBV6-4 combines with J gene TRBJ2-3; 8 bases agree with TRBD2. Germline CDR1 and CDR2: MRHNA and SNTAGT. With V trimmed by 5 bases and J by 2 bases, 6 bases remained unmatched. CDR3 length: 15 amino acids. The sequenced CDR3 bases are TGTGCCAGCAGTAAAACTAGCGGTTCCACAGATACG. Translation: CASSKTSGSTDT. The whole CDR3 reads CASSKTSGSTDTQYF.

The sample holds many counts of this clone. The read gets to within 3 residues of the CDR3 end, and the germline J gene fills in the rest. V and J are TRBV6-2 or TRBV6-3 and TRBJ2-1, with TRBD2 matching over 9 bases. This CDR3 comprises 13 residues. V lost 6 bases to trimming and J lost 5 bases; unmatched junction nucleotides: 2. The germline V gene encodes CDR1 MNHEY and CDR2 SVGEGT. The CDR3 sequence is CASRGLANNEQFF. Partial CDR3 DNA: TGTGCCAGCAGGGGACTAGCAAACAATGAG.

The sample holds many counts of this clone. CDR3 sequence: CASSLYPNPIQQGNSYNEQFF. The covered CDR3 bases are TGTGCCAGCAGTTTATACCCAAACCCTATACAACAGGGGAACTCCTACAATGAG. The V gene is TRBV27, the J gene TRBJ2-1; 7 bases are a match to TRBD1. The read is 3 residues too short to cover the CDR3 end, so that end is filled in from the germline J gene. CDR1 is MNHEY and CDR2 is SMNVEV in the germline V gene (reference sequence). V shed 1 base, J shed 0 bases, and the junction held 18 bases outside the gene matches. CDR3 length: 21 residues.

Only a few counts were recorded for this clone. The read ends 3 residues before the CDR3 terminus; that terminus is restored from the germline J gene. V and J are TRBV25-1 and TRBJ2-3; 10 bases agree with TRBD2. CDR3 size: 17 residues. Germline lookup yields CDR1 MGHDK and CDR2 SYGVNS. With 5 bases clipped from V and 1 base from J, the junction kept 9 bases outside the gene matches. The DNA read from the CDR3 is TGTGCCAGCAGTCCAGACACCGGGACTAGCGGCACAGATACG. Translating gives CASSPDTGTSGTDT. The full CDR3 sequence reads CASSPDTGTSGTDTQYF.

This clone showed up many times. The sequenced part of the CDR3 DNA is TGTGCCAGCTCACGGACAGGGAAGGAGACC. Protein sequence: CASSRTGKET. The entire CDR3 protein is CASSRTGKETQYF. J is TRBJ2-5 and V is TRBV18, with 8 bases lining up with TRBD1. The read is 3 residues too short to cover the CDR3 end, so that end is filled in from the germline J gene. This CDR3 is 13 amino acids long. J lost 5 bases, V lost 4 bases, and 3 bases had no gene match. Germline V gene data show CDR1 as KGHSH and CDR2 as LQKENI.

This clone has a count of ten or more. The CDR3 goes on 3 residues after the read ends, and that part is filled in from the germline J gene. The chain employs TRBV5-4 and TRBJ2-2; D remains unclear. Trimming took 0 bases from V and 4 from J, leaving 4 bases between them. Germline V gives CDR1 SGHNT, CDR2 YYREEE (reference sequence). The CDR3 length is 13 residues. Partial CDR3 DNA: TGTGCCAGCAGCTTGGCCGGCACCGGGGAG. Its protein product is CASSLAGTGE. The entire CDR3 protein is CASSLAGTGELFF.

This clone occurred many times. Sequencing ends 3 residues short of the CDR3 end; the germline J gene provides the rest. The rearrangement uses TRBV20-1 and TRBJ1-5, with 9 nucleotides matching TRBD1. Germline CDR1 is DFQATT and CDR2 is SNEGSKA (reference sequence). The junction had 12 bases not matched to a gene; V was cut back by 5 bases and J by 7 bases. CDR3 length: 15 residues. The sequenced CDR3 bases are TGCAGTGCTTCAGAACAGGGGGCGTTTGGCCAGCCC. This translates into CSASEQGAFGQP. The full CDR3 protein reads CSASEQGAFGQPQHF.

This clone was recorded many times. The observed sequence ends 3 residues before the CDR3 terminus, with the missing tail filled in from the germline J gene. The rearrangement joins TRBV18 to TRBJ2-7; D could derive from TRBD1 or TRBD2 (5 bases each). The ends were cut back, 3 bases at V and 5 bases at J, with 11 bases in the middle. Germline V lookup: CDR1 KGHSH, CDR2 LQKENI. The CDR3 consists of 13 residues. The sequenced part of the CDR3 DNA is TGTGCCAGCTCACCGAGAGGGGTAGACGAG. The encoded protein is CASSPRGVDE. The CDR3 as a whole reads CASSPRGVDEQYF. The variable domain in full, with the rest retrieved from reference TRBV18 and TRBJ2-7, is NAGVMQNPRHLVRRRGQEARLRCSPMKGHSHVYWYRQLPEEGLKFMVYLQKENIIDESGMPKERFSAEFPKEGPSILRIQQVVRGDSAAYFCASSPRGVDEQYFGPGTRLTVT.

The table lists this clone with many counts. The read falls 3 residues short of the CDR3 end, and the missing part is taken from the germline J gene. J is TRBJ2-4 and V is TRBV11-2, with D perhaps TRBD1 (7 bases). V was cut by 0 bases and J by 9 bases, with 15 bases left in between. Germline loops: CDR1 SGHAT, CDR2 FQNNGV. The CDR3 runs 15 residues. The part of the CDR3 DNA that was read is TGTGCCAGCAGCTTAGATCGCAACAGGGGAGGCATT. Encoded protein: CASSLDRNRGGI. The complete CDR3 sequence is CASSLDRNRGGIQYF. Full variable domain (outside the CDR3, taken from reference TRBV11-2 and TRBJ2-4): EAGVAQSPRYKIIEKRQSVAFWCNPISGHATLYWYQQILGQGPKLLIQFQNNGVVDDSQLPKDRFSAERLKGVDSTLKIQPAKLEDSAVYLCASSLDRNRGGIQYFGAGTRLSVL.

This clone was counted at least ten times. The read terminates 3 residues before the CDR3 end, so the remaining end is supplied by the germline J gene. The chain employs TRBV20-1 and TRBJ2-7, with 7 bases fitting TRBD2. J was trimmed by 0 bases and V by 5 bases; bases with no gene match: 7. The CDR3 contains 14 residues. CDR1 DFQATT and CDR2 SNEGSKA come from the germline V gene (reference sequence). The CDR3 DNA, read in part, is TGCAGTGCTGGAGCGGGGTCTAGCTCCTACGAG. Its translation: CSAGAGSSSYE. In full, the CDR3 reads CSAGAGSSSYEQYF.

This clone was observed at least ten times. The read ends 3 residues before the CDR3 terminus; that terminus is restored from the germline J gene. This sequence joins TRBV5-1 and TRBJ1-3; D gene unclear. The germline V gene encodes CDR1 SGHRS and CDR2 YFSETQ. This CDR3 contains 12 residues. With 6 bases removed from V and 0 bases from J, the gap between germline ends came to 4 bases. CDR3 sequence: CASKGSGNTIYF. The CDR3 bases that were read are TGCGCCAGCAAAGGCTCTGGAAACACC.

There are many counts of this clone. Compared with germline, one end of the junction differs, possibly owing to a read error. The sequenced CDR3 bases are TGTGCCAGCAGCGTAGCCGGGACACGGTACGGGGAG. Translated, it gives CASSVAGTRYGE. Given in full, the CDR3 is CASSVAGTRYGELFF. The chain recombines TRBV7-6 with TRBJ2-2; possibly TRBD1 for D (6 bases). The read is 3 residues too short to cover the CDR3 end, so that end is filled in from the germline J gene. CDR3 length: 15 residues. Per germline, CDR1 SGHVS and CDR2 FNYEAQ.